Listed here are 13 T cell receptor beta chains from one sample, sequenced in a study of cytomegalovirus exposure and HLA in healthy donors. Both 60 Vbeta primers and 13 Jbeta primers went into the PCR. The method was immunoSEQ multiplex PCR; TCRdb's version includes in-frame clones alone and lacks a portion of them. The table lists some 140,000 clones, 70% to 85% of them singletons. Sample: PBMCs. Every receptor here comes from a middle-aged man in good health and CMV-seropositive.

This clone is a singleton in its sample. The V call is TRBV19, the J call TRBJ2-5, with 8 bases identical to TRBD1. Trimming at V came to 4 bases and at J to 4 bases, leaving 8 bases not matched to a gene. Germline-derived CDR1 and CDR2 are LNHDA and SQIVND (reference sequence). This CDR3 is 15 amino acids long. In nucleotides, the CDR3 is TGTGCCAGTAGTAGAGGACAGGGTTTAGGAGAGACCCAGTACTTC. It codes for CASSRGQGLGETQYF. Supplemented by reference TRBV19 and TRBJ2-5, the full variable domain reads DGGITQSPKYLFRKEGQNVTLSCEQNLNHDAMYWYRQDPGQGLRLIYYSQIVNDFQKGDIAEGYSVSREKKESFPLTVTSAQKNPTAFYLCASSRGQGLGETQYFGPGTRLLVL.

The chain links TRBV19 to TRBJ2-2; D remains ambiguous. The CDR3 spans 14 residues. The V end lost 1 base, the J end lost 2 bases, and 5 bases lay between the germline ends. Germline values: CDR1 LNHDA, CDR2 SQIVND (reference sequence). The CDR3 DNA reads TGTGCCAGTAGTATAGGGCAAAACACCGGGGAGCTGTTTTTT. The encoded protein is CASSIGQNTGELFF. The full variable domain, completed using reference TRBV19 and TRBJ2-2, is DGGITQSPKYLFRKEGQNVTLSCEQNLNHDAMYWYRQDPGQGLRLIYYSQIVNDFQKGDIAEGYSVSREKKESFPLTVTSAQKNPTAFYLCASSIGQNTGELFFGEGSRLTVL.

The chain joins TRBV9 to TRBJ1-5; no clear D gene. The CDR3 is made up of 11 amino acids. Germline V gene data show CDR1 as SGDLS and CDR2 as YYNGEE. V was shortened by 0 bases and J by 9 bases, with 4 bases between the two germline ends. For the CDR3, the DNA is TGTGCCAGCAGCGTAGCTAGGCCCCAGCATTTT. Amino acids: CASSVARPQHF.

This clone was observed a few times. The genes are TRBV23-1 and TRBJ1-6; possibly TRBD1 for D (5 bases). TRBV23-1 is an ORF for which the function is uncertain. Trimming pared 7 bases from V and 0 bases from J, leaving 16 bases between. The CDR3 length is 17 residues. The CDR3 sequence is CASTRGVLNSYNSPLHF. CDR3 DNA: TGCGCCAGCACCCGGGGGGTCCTTAACTCCTATAATTCACCCCTCCACTTT.

The gene calls are TRBV5-1 and TRBJ2-7; 8 bases are shared with TRBD1. This CDR3 is built from 13 residues. The V gene end was trimmed by 4 bases and the J gene end by 4 bases; junction bases not matched to a gene: 4. CDR1 is SGHRS, CDR2 YFSETQ, per germline. CDR3 bases: TGCGCCAGCAGCGCAGGGGGCATGTACGAGCAGTACTTC. It yields the protein CASSAGGMYEQYF.

This clone occurred a few times. The genes are TRBV9 and TRBJ2-5; D call uncertain. Germline V gene data show CDR1 as SGDLS and CDR2 as YYNGEE. Trimming cost V 0 bases and J 2 bases, with 8 bases left between them. The CDR3 is made up of 14 amino acids. The CDR3 loop reads CASSVGLLQETQYF. CDR3 bases: TGTGCCAGCAGCGTAGGACTGCTACAAGAGACCCAGTACTTC.

The chain employs TRBV7-9 and TRBJ2-7, with a possible D match to TRBD2 (6 bases). This CDR3 comprises 11 residues. Trimming removed 5 bases at V and 10 bases at J, with 12 bases between. The germline gives CDR1 SEHNR, CDR2 FQNEAQ (reference sequence). The CDR3 DNA is TGTGCCAGCAGCCGCGGAGGGCCTCAGTACTTC. Protein product: CASSRGGPQYF.

The chain links TRBV10-3 to TRBJ2-7; tentatively, D is TRBD2 (6 bases). The V end was cut by 3 bases, the J end by 3 bases, with 15 bases between. The CDR3 is 15 amino acids. CDR1 and CDR2 from the germline V gene are ENHRY and SYGVKD. The CDR3 reads CAISEPGTRSYEQYF. The CDR3 DNA sequence: TGTGCCATCAGTGAACCCGGGACTCGGAGCTACGAGCAGTACTTC.

The chain joins TRBV13 to TRBJ2-5, with D possibly TRBD1 on 6 matching bases. CDR3 length: 14 amino acids. CDR1 PRHDT and CDR2 FYEKMQ come from the germline V gene (reference sequence). Trimming removed 3 bases from V and 7 bases from J, with 15 bases in between. The chain's CDR3 is CASSLDSRFGTQYF. The DNA for the CDR3 is TGTGCCAGCAGCTTGGACAGCCGGTTTGGGACCCAGTACTTC.

This chain links TRBV2 with TRBJ2-5; perhaps TRBD2 as D (6 bases). Germline V gene sequence: CDR1 SNHLY, CDR2 FYNNEI. Trimming stripped 6 bases from V and 7 bases from J, with 15 bases between. The CDR3 consists of 13 residues. For the CDR3, the DNA is TGTGCCAGCAGGAGGACTACCACGGGGACCCAGTACTTC. It encodes CASRRTTTGTQYF. The whole variable domain, filled in from reference TRBV2 and TRBJ2-5, reads EPEVTQTPSHQVTQMGQEVILRCVPISNHLYFYWYRQILGQKVEFLVSFYNNEISEKSEIFDDQFSVERPDGSNFTLKIRSTKLEDSAMYFCASRRTTTGTQYFGPGTRLLVL.

In its sample, this clone was seen once. J is TRBJ2-7 and V is TRBV6-1; possible D gene TRBD1, 5 bases. CDR1 and CDR2 from the germline V gene are MNHNS and SASEGT. The CDR3 runs to 16 residues. V lost 3 bases, J lost 1 base, and 16 bases lay in between. The CDR3 nucleotides are TGTGCCAGCAGTGACATTCCAGGGTTGAGGTCCTACGAGCAGTACTTC. This codes for CASSDIPGLRSYEQYF.

V is TRBV14 and J is TRBJ1-1; no clear D. The CDR3 consists of 15 residues. Trimming left V 4 bases short and J 3 bases short, with 15 bases between. CDR1 SGHDN and CDR2 FVKESK come from the germline V gene. CDR3 sequence reads: CASSPWYGKDTEAFF. CDR3 DNA sequence: TGTGCCAGCAGCCCCTGGTACGGGAAGGACACTGAAGCTTTCTTT.

V usage is TRBV4-1 and J usage is TRBJ1-1, with 7 nucleotides matching TRBD1. CDR3 length: 15 residues. V lost 4 bases to trimming and J lost 3 bases; unmatched junction nucleotides: 8. The germline CDR1 and CDR2 sequences are MGHRA and YSYEKL. The CDR3: CASSRTTGKDTEAFF. The CDR3 DNA follows: TGCGCCAGCAGCCGAACGACAGGGAAGGACACTGAAGCTTTCTTT.